The rows below give T cell receptor beta chains drawn from one sample of a study of beta chain features in type 1 diabetes. Repertoires were generated with immunoSEQ multiplex PCR, while TCRdb's copy carries only in-frame clones and drops some. The sample yields a few hundred thousand clones, over 9.5% seen once. Sequencing was performed on naive CD4+ T cells from blood. The receptors derive from a young man in good health. Both conserved end residues are part of each CDR3. D genes are given only for firm matches. Only some rows state a clone size, as once, few, many or a class for expanded clones.

V	D	length	size	J	DNA	CDR3
TRBV30	-	12	-	TRBJ1-1	TGTGCCTGGACCCCGACAGGCATTGAAGCTTTCTTT	CAWTPTGIEAFF
TRBV7-9	TRBD1	17	few	TRBJ1-4	TGTGCCAGCAGCTTAGGGACAGGGGAAGGCCCAAATGAAAAACTGTTTTTT	CASSLGTGEGPNEKLFF
TRBV27	TRBD2	15	-	TRBJ2-1	TGTGCCAGCAGTCGACTGGGGGGGAGGGGCAATGAGCAGTTCTTC	CASSRLGGRGNEQFF
TRBV7-9	-	15	few	TRBJ2-5	TGTGCCAGCAGCTTAGGGATACCCTCGGAGGAGACCCAGTACTTC	CASSLGIPSEETQYF
TRBV7-8	TRBD2	15	-	TRBJ2-7	TGTGCCAGCACCGCTCGGCGGGGGGGCTCCTACGAGCAGTACTTC	CASTARRGGSYEQYF
TRBV28	TRBD1	13	-	TRBJ1-1	TGTGCCAGCAGTGAGACAGGGCGACTTGAAGCTTTCTTT	CASSETGRLEAFF
TRBV18	TRBD1	16	-	TRBJ1-2	TGTGCCAGCTCACCACCTTTACGGACAGGGGGCTATGGCTACACCTTC	CASSPPLRTGGYGYTF
TRBV18	TRBD1	16	few	TRBJ2-7	TGTGCCAGCTCACCATCGCCGGTGGGACAGGGTGGCGAGCAGTACTTC	CASSPSPVGQGGEQYF
TRBV5-4	-	15	-	TRBJ1-2	TGTGCCAGCAGCCCCGTGGACAGACCGAGCTATGGCTACACCTTC	CASSPVDRPSYGYTF
TRBV30	-	13	-	TRBJ1-5	TGTGCCTGGACCCATGGGGGGAATCAGCCCCAGCATTTT	CAWTHGGNQPQHF
TRBV7-2	TRBD2	13	few	TRBJ2-1	TGTGCCAGCCGTAGCGGGAGGGCCGGGGAGCAGTTCTTC	CASRSGRAGEQFF
TRBV5-1	TRBD2	17	-	TRBJ2-3	TGCGCCAGCAGCTCGGGACTAGCGGGGGGGATCACAGATACGCAGTATTTT	CASSSGLAGGITDTQYF
TRBV27	TRBD2	14	-	TRBJ2-7	TGTGCCAGCAGTTTACTCCCGGGGGGGCCCGAGCAGTACTTC	CASSLLPGGPEQYF
TRBV5-4	TRBD1	15	few	TRBJ1-4	TGTGCCAGCAGCTCAGGACAGGGGGAAAATGAAAAACTGTTTTTT	CASSSGQGENEKLFF
TRBV5-1	-	13	-	TRBJ2-1	TGCGCCAGCAGCTTTGCCGGGATTAGTGAGCAGTTCTTC	CASSFAGISEQFF
TRBV29-1	TRBD2	16	few	TRBJ2-7	TGCAGCGCCGCGGGACTAGGGACCTGGGCCACCTACGAGCAGTACTTC	CSAAGLGTWATYEQYF
TRBV2	-	14	-	TRBJ2-3	TGTGCCAGCAGAGCACAGGTGAACACAGATACGCAGTATTTT	CASRAQVNTDTQYF
TRBV19	-	14	-	TRBJ1-5	TGTGCCAGTAGTTCCCAGGGCGGCGATCAGCCCCAGCATTTT	CASSSQGGDQPQHF
TRBV7-9	-	13	few	TRBJ2-1	TGTGCCAGCAGCTTAGCGGGGGCCCATGAGCAGTTCTTC	CASSLAGAHEQFF
TRBV7-2	TRBD2	15	-	TRBJ2-3	TGTGCCAGCAGCTTAGCGGCGGGAGGGGGGGATACGCAGTATTTT	CASSLAAGGGDTQYF
TRBV5-1	TRBD1	14	-	TRBJ2-3	TGCGCCAGCTTTAAAGACAGGGCGGCAGATACGCAGTATTTT	CASFKDRAADTQYF
TRBV30	-	13	-	TRBJ2-1	TGTGCCTGGAGTGTAGGTGGTGGGCATGAGCAGTTCTTC	CAWSVGGGHEQFF
TRBV6-5	-	11	once	TRBJ2-1	TGTGCCAGTAGGACTTACAATGAGCAGTTCTTC	CASRTYNEQFF
TRBV28	-	15	-	TRBJ2-3	TGTGCCAGCACCGTTTGGGGGGACCCCACAGATACGCAGTATTTT	CASTVWGDPTDTQYF
TRBV19	-	11	few	TRBJ2-1	TGTGCCAGTAGTATTAGAAATGAGCAGTTCTTC	CASSIRNEQFF
TRBV6-1	-	15	few	TRBJ2-3	TGTGCCAGCTTTCGGTCATTGCAGCTACAGGATACGCAGTATTTT	CASFRSLQLQDTQYF
TRBV7-9	TRBD2	14	few	TRBJ2-7	TGTGCCAGCAGCCAAGCGGGGAGCTCCTACGAGCAGTACTTC	CASSQAGSSYEQYF
TRBV2	TRBD1	13	few	TRBJ2-3	TGTGCCAGCGGACAGGATTACACAGATACGCAGTATTTT	CASGQDYTDTQYF
TRBV5-1	TRBD2	18	few	TRBJ2-3	TGCGCCAGCAGCAGGGTAGGGACTAGCACCAGGAGCACAGATACGCAGTATTTT	CASSRVGTSTRSTDTQYF
TRBV9	-	14	few	TRBJ1-2	TGTGCCAGCAGCGTAGGATCCAGCGACTATGGCTACACCTTC	CASSVGSSDYGYTF
TRBV10-3	-	13	few	TRBJ2-4	TGTGCCATCAGCCCTGGAGCAAGCAACATTCAGTACTTC	CAISPGASNIQYF
TRBV10-3	TRBD2	14	-	TRBJ2-3	TGTGCCTCTAGCGGGGACCCAGGGACAGATACGCAGTATTTT	CASSGDPGTDTQYF
TRBV27	-	15	few	TRBJ1-5	TGTGCCAGCGGAGACGGTGCGGGCATGAATCAGCCCCAGCATTTT	CASGDGAGMNQPQHF
TRBV30	-	8	many	TRBJ2-1	TGCACCTACAATGAGCAGTTCTTC	CTYNEQFF
TRBV4-2	TRBD2	17	-	TRBJ2-2	TGTGCCAGCAGCCAAGATGGTGGTCTAGCGGACACCGGGGAGCTGTTTTTT	CASSQDGGLADTGELFF
TRBV19	TRBD1	13	few	TRBJ1-2	TGTGCCAGTAGTAAGGAGGGGACAGGGGACCACACCTTC	CASSKEGTGDHTF